This TCR beta chain was retrieved from a study of blood T cell repertoires in COVID-19. Germline V CDR1 and CDR2: SQVTM, ANQGSEA. The V end was cut by 1 base, the J end by 5 bases, with 11 bases between. This CDR3 has 14 residues. The data were produced by immunoSEQ multiplex PCR, yet TCRdb's version contains in-frame clones alone and is incomplete. Here the sample spans roughly 250,000 clones, approximately 88% being singletons. The receptor's source is a woman aged 35 to 49 who had been exposed to COVID-19. This chain links TRBV29-1 with TRBJ1-4; D is possibly TRBD1 (5 bases). Sample: PBMCs or T cells enriched from blood (not recorded which). The CDR3 sequence: CSVEVYGGNEKLFF. The CDR3 nucleotides read TGCAGCGTTGAAGTTTATGGGGGGAATGAAAAACTGTTTTTT.